One and the same sample provided the 30 T cell receptor beta chains below, sequenced in a study of prognosis after radiotherapy for stage I lung cancer. Two-round multiplex PCR, the amplification method, yielded TCR beta CDR3 from genomic DNA. First-round PCR employed TRBV- and TRBJ-specific primers for each gene. From the multiplex PCR reads, TCRdb called clonotypes with MiXCR, one entry per CDR3 protein. This sample carries tens of thousands of distinct CDR3 sequences, about 41% of them seen once, and the ten largest clones take about 31%. The sample consisted of PBMCs, taken before or after stereotactic body radiation therapy (not recorded which). The receptors come from a donor aged 50 or older with non-small cell lung cancer.

The rearrangement joins TRBV28 to TRBJ2-6, with D unresolved. The germline V gene encodes CDR1 MDHEN and CDR2 SYDVKM. Trimming stripped 3 bases from V and 6 bases from J, with 15 bases between. The CDR3 is 16 residues long. CDR3 residues: CASSLSVANAANVLTF. The CDR3 DNA reads as TGTGCCAGCAGTTTGTCAGTGGCGAACGCGGCCAACGTCCTGACTTTC.

Of note for this clonotype: A single base separates this from a much larger clone, so it may be a read error. This sequence joins TRBV5-1 and TRBJ2-5; the match to TRBD2 covers 9 bases. The CDR3 is 15 amino acids. The V gene end was trimmed by 6 bases and the J gene end by 2 bases; junction bases not matched to a gene: 8. Germline V gene sequence: CDR1 SGHRS, CDR2 YFSETQ. CDR3 sequence reads: CASKMTSGGQETQYF. DNA of the CDR3: TGCGCCAGCAAAATGACGAGCGGGGGGCAAGAGACCCAGTACTTC. The full variable domain, completed using reference TRBV5-1 and TRBJ2-5, is KAGVTQTPRYLIKTRGQQVTLSCSPISGHRSVSWYQQTPGQGLQFLFEYFSETQRNKGNFPGRFSGRQFSNSRSEMNVSTLELGDSALYLCASKMTSGGQETQYFGPGTRLLVL.

This clonotype was recorded at least ten times. V is TRBV5-1 and J is TRBJ2-1; 11 bases fit TRBD2. Germline assignment: CDR1 SGHRS and CDR2 YFSETQ. The CDR3 length is 15 residues. V was clipped by 7 bases and J by 5 bases; unmatched bases: 8. This CDR3 reads CASFPLAGGNNEQFF. DNA of the CDR3: TGCGCCAGCTTTCCTCTAGCGGGGGGTAACAATGAGCAGTTCTTC.

In its sample, this clonotype was seen many times. This rearrangement joins TRBV19 to TRBJ1-5; tentatively, D is TRBD1 (5 bases). The germline V gene has CDR1 LNHDA and CDR2 SQIVND (reference sequence). With 6 bases removed from V and 1 base from J, the gap between germline ends came to 13 bases. The CDR3 has 15 residues. The CDR3 is CASSLGVRSNQPQHF. The CDR3 nucleotides are TGTGCCAGTAGCCTAGGGGTTCGGAGCAATCAGCCCCAGCATTTT.

J is TRBJ1-5 and V is TRBV6-1; D gene uncertain. The germline V and J ends were trimmed by 9 bases and 3 bases, with 12 bases remaining between them. Germline values: CDR1 MNHNS, CDR2 SASEGT. This CDR3 comprises 13 residues. Here the CDR3 DNA reads TGTGCCAGTAGACACGACCCCAATCAGCCCCAGCATTTT. As protein: CASRHDPNQPQHF.

A few counts support this clonotype. Since a much larger clone is just one base distant, this may be a read error. V and J are TRBV6-1 and TRBJ2-5; 10 bases match TRBD2. This CDR3 has 14 residues. Germline V gene sequence: CDR1 MNHNS, CDR2 SASEGT. For the CDR3, the DNA is TGTTCCAGCCTAAACCTAGCGGGGGAAGAGACCCAGTACTTC. The encoded protein is CSSLNLAGEETQYF.

About this clonotype itself: A read error may produce the germline difference seen at one junction end. The genes are TRBV20-1 and TRBJ2-2, with 13 nucleotides matching TRBD2. CDR1 and CDR2 (germline): DFQATT, SNEGSKA (reference sequence). CDR3 length: 17 residues. The CDR3 loop reads CGANRLAGGNPTGELFF. CDR3 DNA sequence: TGCGGTGCAAACAGACTAGCGGGAGGTAATCCCACCGGGGAGCTGTTTTTT.

This clonotype was detected many times. The rearrangement links TRBV5-1 to TRBJ2-7; 7 positions match TRBD2. CDR3 size: 13 residues. Germline CDR1 and CDR2: SGHRS and YFSETQ. Trimming removed 4 bases from V and 4 bases from J; junction bases left unmatched: 5. The CDR3 region has the DNA TGCGCCAGCAGCCTGGGCGGGGGTTACGAGCAGTACTTC. As protein: CASSLGGGYEQYF.

This sequence joins TRBV19 and TRBJ1-1; D gene ambiguous. In germline, CDR1 is LNHDA, CDR2 SQIVND (reference sequence). This CDR3 is built from 14 residues. V was shortened by 7 bases and J by 6 bases, with 18 bases between the two germline ends. The CDR3 spells CASISAAGGSEAFF. The CDR3 DNA reads as TGTGCCAGTATCAGTGCCGCAGGTGGCTCTGAAGCTTTCTTT.

This clonotype has a count of ten or more. This chain connects TRBV28 to TRBJ1-1, with D perhaps TRBD1 (6 bases). The V and J ends lost 6 bases and 0 bases respectively, with 17 bases between them. Per the germline V gene, CDR1 is MDHEN and CDR2 is SYDVKM. The CDR3 totals 16 residues. CDR3 residues: CASSLTGKGVNTEAFF. The CDR3 nucleotides are TGTGCCAGCAGCCTTACAGGGAAGGGGGTGAACACTGAAGCTTTCTTT. Drawing the rest from reference TRBV28 and TRBJ1-1, the complete variable domain is DVKVTQSSRYLVKRTGEKVFLECVQDMDHENMFWYRQDPGLGLRLIYFSYDVKMKEKGDIPEGYSVSREKKERFSLILESASTNQTSMYLCASSLTGKGVNTEAFFGQGTRLTVV.

This clonotype was seen repeatedly, ten times or more. The chain employs TRBV6-4 and TRBJ2-1, with D unclear. The length of the CDR3 is 13 residues. Trimming left V 2 bases short and J 4 bases short, with 6 bases between. The germline CDR1 and CDR2 sequences are MRHNA and SNTAGT. The CDR3, as DNA: TGTGCCAGCAGTGACGGGCAGTACAATGAGCAGTTCTTC. It yields the protein CASSDGQYNEQFF.

This clonotype has ten or more counts. The rearrangement uses TRBV6-1 and TRBJ1-1; 7 positions agree with TRBD1. V gave up 8 bases and J gave up 7 bases; unmatched junction bases: 13. The CDR3 extends over 14 amino acids. The germline CDR1 and CDR2 sequences are MNHNS and SASEGT. The DNA for the CDR3 is TGTGCCAGCCGGGGACAGCTCGAACCAAATGAAGCTTTCTTT. It encodes CASRGQLEPNEAFF.

This clonotype was picked up a small number of times. Possible read error: a much larger clone is one base away. The chain has TRBV4-2 and TRBJ2-5; 9 bases match TRBD2. This CDR3 contains 16 residues. Trimming cost V 0 bases and J 9 bases; bases outside gene matches: 11. Germline CDR1 and CDR2: LGHNA and YNFKEQ. The CDR3 protein is CASSQDGGGGAEAQYF. CDR3 sequence (DNA): TGTGCCAGCAGCCAAGATGGCGGCGGGGGGGCTGAGGCCCAGTACTTC.

This clonotype has at least ten counts. The chain uses TRBV7-9 and TRBJ2-7; 12 bases map to TRBD2. V was clipped by 5 bases and J by 5 bases; unmatched bases: 7. Germline CDR1 and CDR2: SEHNR and FQNEAQ (reference sequence). There are 15 residues in the CDR3. The CDR3 loop is CASSRLAGDNHEQYF. The CDR3 nucleotides read TGTGCCAGCAGCCGACTAGCGGGAGATAACCACGAGCAGTACTTC.

A note on this clonotype: A far larger clone is just one base off, so this is likely a read error. The rearrangement uses TRBV27 and TRBJ2-1; D might be TRBD2 (7 bases). Germline loops: CDR1 MNHEY, CDR2 SMNVEV (reference sequence). This CDR3 is built from 13 residues. Trimming removed 3 bases at V and 10 bases at J, with 13 bases between. The CDR3 region has the DNA TGTGCCAGCAGTTTTGGGGGGGCTGGCGAGCAGTTCTTC. Protein sequence: CASSFGGAGEQFF.

Many counts were recorded for this clonotype. The chain recombines TRBV5-5 with TRBJ1-5, with D maybe TRBD1 (5 bases). The germline V gene encodes CDR1 SGHKS and CDR2 YYEKEE (reference sequence). This CDR3 contains 13 residues. V was shortened by 2 bases and J by 9 bases, with 12 bases between the two germline ends. CDR3 DNA: TGTGCCAGCAGCTTCGGGGGGGGAGGGCCCCAGCATTTT. It specifies CASSFGGGGPQHF.

This clonotype was seen many times. The J gene is TRBJ2-1, the V gene TRBV20-1, with 9 bases fitting TRBD2. There are 14 residues in the CDR3. V shed 3 bases and J 7 bases; nucleotides not matched to a gene: 7. Germline assignment: CDR1 DFQATT and CDR2 SNEGSKA (reference sequence). CDR3 amino acids: CSASASGAYNEQFF. CDR3 bases: TGCAGTGCTAGCGCTAGCGGGGCATATAATGAGCAGTTCTTC.

The chain uses TRBV20-1 and TRBJ1-6, with D perhaps matching TRBD1 (6 bases). Per the germline V gene, CDR1 is DFQATT and CDR2 is SNEGSKA (reference sequence). The CDR3 sequence is 16 residues long. The V end lost 6 bases, the J end lost 0 bases, and 15 bases lay between the germline ends. CDR3 sequence reads: CSARGSSSSYNSPLHF. DNA of the CDR3: TGCAGTGCCAGGGGAAGTTCGAGCTCCTATAATTCACCCCTCCACTTT.

The chain combines TRBV11-2 with TRBJ2-7, with D possibly being TRBD2 (5 bases). V dropped 1 base and J dropped 0 bases, with 7 bases sitting between them. This CDR3 comprises 14 residues. Germline-derived CDR1 and CDR2 are SGHAT and FQNNGV. DNA for the CDR3: TGTGCCAGCAGCTTAGTAGCGAACTCCTACGAGCAGTACTTC. This translates into CASSLVANSYEQYF.

This clonotype was counted between two and nine times. This may be a read error, as it is one base from a much larger clone. The genes are TRBV28 and TRBJ2-1, with D perhaps matching TRBD2 (5 bases). Germline CDR1 reads MDHEN; CDR2 reads SYDVKM. The CDR3 extends over 13 amino acids. This CDR3 reads CASSLFGVNERFF. The CDR3 region has the DNA TGTGCCAGCAGCCTATTCGGGGTTAACGAGCGGTTCTTC. Complete variable domain (other parts from reference TRBV28 and TRBJ2-1): DVKVTQSSRYLVKRTGEKVFLECVQDMDHENMFWYRQDPGLGLRLIYFSYDVKMKEKGDIPEGYSVSREKKERFSLILESASTNQTSMYLCASSLFGVNERFFGPGTRLTVL.

This clonotype was seen only once. V usage is TRBV3-1 and J usage is TRBJ2-3; perhaps TRBD2 as D (6 bases). The CDR3 runs 16 residues. The V end was cut by 3 bases, the J end by 0 bases, with 13 bases between. Germline values: CDR1 LGHDT, CDR2 YNNKEL (reference sequence). The CDR3 DNA is TGTGCCAGCAGCCATCGTAGCGGAGCTAGCACAGATACGCAGTATTTT. This encodes CASSHRSGASTDTQYF.

With regard to this clonotype: The final CDR3 position lacks the conserved phenylalanine or tryptophan, pointing to a likely read error. The gene calls are TRBV30 and TRBJ2-7; no definite D call. V gave up 0 bases and J gave up 3 bases, with 9 bases separating them. CDR1 and CDR2 from the germline V gene are GTSNPN and SVGIG (reference sequence). The CDR3 loop spans 13 amino acids. As DNA, the CDR3 is TGTGCCTGGAGTGTGGAGAGCTACTACGAGCAGTACTTA. As protein: CAWSVESYYEQYL.

This clonotype has at least ten counts. The V call is TRBV18, the J call TRBJ1-1, with a possible D match to TRBD1 (6 bases). This CDR3 has 16 amino acids. V lost 4 bases to trimming and J lost 0 bases, with 15 bases between them. CDR1 is KGHSH and CDR2 is LQKENI in the germline V gene. The CDR3 loop is CASSLEGGSMNTEAFF. The CDR3 DNA reads TGTGCCAGCTCACTGGAGGGGGGCTCTATGAACACTGAAGCTTTCTTT. Full variable domain (outside the CDR3, taken from reference TRBV18 and TRBJ1-1): NAGVMQNPRHLVRRRGQEARLRCSPMKGHSHVYWYRQLPEEGLKFMVYLQKENIIDESGMPKERFSAEFPKEGPSILRIQQVVRGDSAAYFCASSLEGGSMNTEAFFGQGTRLTVV.

This clonotype occurred many times. The gene calls are TRBV18 and TRBJ2-6, with D perhaps assigned TRBD1 or TRBD2 (5 bases each). The CDR3 spans 16 residues. Germline V gene data show CDR1 as KGHSH and CDR2 as LQKENI. The V gene lost 6 bases and the J gene lost 0 bases, with 12 bases spanning the gap. The CDR3 loop is CASSQGASSGANVLTF. The CDR3 coding sequence is TGTGCCAGCTCTCAGGGAGCGAGCTCTGGGGCCAACGTCCTGACTTTC.

This clonotype appeared many times. The chain carries TRBV6-2 or TRBV6-3 and TRBJ1-5; maybe TRBD1 (5 bases). CDR1 and CDR2 from the germline V gene are MNHEY and SVGEGT. The V gene lost 11 bases and the J gene lost 4 bases, with 24 bases spanning the gap. This CDR3 has 16 residues. The CDR3 nucleotides are TGTGCCGCAGGGTCCCTCCTTGGGGACTTAAATCAGCCCCAGCATTTT. As protein: CAAGSLLGDLNQPQHF.

This clonotype has a handful of counts. V and J are TRBV28 and TRBJ1-4, with 9 nucleotides matching TRBD1. Germline trimming cut 5 bases from V and 5 bases from J; bases unmatched to any gene: 3. Per the germline V gene, CDR1 is MDHEN and CDR2 is SYDVKM. CDR3 length equals 14 residues. The CDR3 bases are TGTGCCAGCAGTCCCGGGACAGGGAATGAAAAACTGTTTTTT. The encoded protein is CASSPGTGNEKLFF.

There are many counts of this clonotype. This chain links TRBV20-1 with TRBJ2-3, with 8 bases fitting TRBD2. The CDR3 extends over 16 amino acids. V was clipped by 6 bases and J by 2 bases; unmatched bases: 13. Germline V lookup: CDR1 DFQATT, CDR2 SNEGSKA (reference sequence). DNA for the CDR3: TGCAGTGCAACGACCACTAGCGGTCTTTACACAGATACGCAGTATTTT. Translated: CSATTTSGLYTDTQYF.

The V and J genes are TRBV20-1 and TRBJ2-2; 7 nucleotides match TRBD1. CDR1 and CDR2 (germline): DFQATT, SNEGSKA (reference sequence). This CDR3 is 12 amino acids long. This CDR3 reads CGGQMNTGELFF. The CDR3 nucleotides read TGCGGGGGACAGATGAACACCGGGGAGCTGTTTTTT.

This clonotype was seen many times. The V and J genes are TRBV6-1 and TRBJ2-1; 11 nucleotides agree with TRBD2. Germline CDR1 reads MNHNS; CDR2 reads SASEGT. The CDR3 covers 16 residues. The V gene end was trimmed by 7 bases and the J gene end by 9 bases; junction bases not matched to a gene: 14. The CDR3 region is CASTTYSGRAEGEQFF. The DNA for the CDR3 is TGTGCCAGCACAACTTATAGCGGGAGGGCCGAGGGTGAGCAGTTCTTC.

This clonotype has at least ten counts. The rearrangement joins TRBV6-1 to TRBJ1-3; D is undetermined. The CDR3 covers 13 residues. Looked up from germline, CDR1 is MNHNS and CDR2 is SASEGT. The V and J ends lost 11 bases and 4 bases respectively, with 15 bases between them. CDR3 sequence reads: CAVLGGLGNTIYF. Here the CDR3 DNA reads TGTGCCGTCCTCGGCGGGCTAGGAAACACCATATATTTT.